Presented here are 32 T cell receptor beta chains from one specimen sequenced in a study of Ad26.COV2.S vaccination and SARS-CoV-2 variants. Treatment indicated: roughly 18 received Ad26.COV2.S at low or high dose, single or two shots; about 5 received placebo; per-sample allocation not given. Day 63 following the first vaccine or placebo injection was when the samples were taken. Method: immunoSEQ multiplex PCR; TCRdb's copy keeps in-frame clones and lacks some. Among hundreds of thousands of clones listed, roughly 90% were seen once. The source was peripheral blood, collected in a trial of Ad26.COV2.S vaccine versus placebo. The receptors were sampled from a person between 18 and 60 years old who received the Ad26.COV2.S COVID-19 vaccine or a placebo.

J is TRBJ1-1 and V is TRBV5-4; tentatively, D is TRBD1 (6 bases). This CDR3 contains 14 residues. V was trimmed by 2 bases and J by 6 bases, leaving 14 bases between them. From germline, CDR1 is SGHNT and CDR2 YYREEE (reference sequence). The CDR3 DNA follows: TGTGCCAGCAGCTTACCGGGGGCGCAGTCTGAAGCTTTCTTT. It is translated as CASSLPGAQSEAFF.

The gene calls are TRBV4-3 and TRBJ2-5; 7 bases line up with TRBD2. CDR1 is LGHNA, CDR2 YSLEER, per germline. This CDR3 region has 18 residues. V gave up 0 bases and J gave up 3 bases; unmatched junction bases: 13. CDR3 bases: TGCGCCAGCAGCCAAGAAGAGTCCCACCTAGCGGATGAAGAGACCCAGTACTTC. Translation gives CASSQEESHLADEETQYF.

This chain joins TRBV6-1 and TRBJ2-1, with 7 nucleotides matching TRBD2. The V gene's germline CDR1 is MNHNS and CDR2 SASEGT. The CDR3 totals 17 residues. V shed 2 bases and J 8 bases; nucleotides not matched to a gene: 15. CDR3 protein: CASSELTFGGSGDEQFF. The DNA of the CDR3 is TGTGCCAGCAGTGAACTCACTTTTGGCGGGAGTGGGGATGAGCAGTTCTTC.

This clone has only one observation. This chain links TRBV19 with TRBJ2-7; 7 bases fit TRBD1. Germline trimming cut 6 bases from V and 2 bases from J; bases unmatched to any gene: 10. Germline V gene data show CDR1 as LNHDA and CDR2 as SQIVND (reference sequence). The CDR3 has 15 residues. The CDR3 coding sequence is TGTGCCAGTAGCCACCCGGGACAGAAAACCTACGAGCAGTACTTC. It is translated as CASSHPGQKTYEQYF.

The rearrangement links TRBV5-8 to TRBJ1-5, with a weak D call TRBD1 (6 bases). Germline assignment: CDR1 SGHTS and CDR2 YDEGEE. This CDR3 spans 16 amino acids. V was trimmed by 4 bases and J by 7 bases, leaving 21 bases between them. DNA of the CDR3: TGTGCCAGCAGCCCGAGAGGGGGGCTAGGAGGGCAGCCCCAGCATTTT. Its translation: CASSPRGGLGGQPQHF.

The chain couples TRBV28 to TRBJ2-5; D not certain. This CDR3 is 14 amino acids long. The germline V and J ends were trimmed by 10 bases and 3 bases, with 18 bases remaining between them. The germline CDR1 and CDR2 sequences are MDHEN and SYDVKM. The DNA for the CDR3 is TGTGCCACCCGCCCCCTAGGCAGAGAAGAGACCCAGTACTTC. Its translation is CATRPLGREETQYF.

The chain combines TRBV5-4 with TRBJ2-7; D uncertain. V shed 0 bases and J shed 1 base, with 11 bases lying between them. CDR3 length: 15 amino acids. Germline CDR1 reads SGHNT; CDR2 reads YYREEE (reference sequence). The CDR3 reads CASSLVGLGSYEQYF. CDR3 nucleotides: TGTGCCAGCAGCTTGGTAGGCTTGGGGTCCTACGAGCAGTACTTC.

This chain joins TRBV18 and TRBJ2-7; 14 positions match TRBD2. The CDR3 loop spans 16 amino acids. V was clipped by 6 bases and J by 3 bases; unmatched bases: 7. Germline CDR1 reads KGHSH; CDR2 reads LQKENI. The CDR3 region is CASSQGTSGSLYEQYF. The CDR3 DNA reads as TGTGCCAGCTCTCAGGGGACTAGCGGGAGCCTCTACGAGCAGTACTTC.

This chain links TRBV7-9 with TRBJ2-2; D is unclear. V was pared by 4 bases and J by 4 bases, with 16 bases between. Germline CDR1 SEHNR, CDR2 FQNEAQ (reference sequence). The CDR3 extends over 16 amino acids. The CDR3 is CASSSLSITGTGELFF. The CDR3 nucleotides read TGTGCCAGCAGCTCCTTATCAATTACGGGCACCGGGGAGCTGTTTTTT.

The chain employs TRBV18 and TRBJ1-2; 8 bases map to TRBD1. The CDR3 runs 16 residues. Trimming took 5 bases from V and 2 from J; bases not matched to a gene: 10. Germline loops: CDR1 KGHSH, CDR2 LQKENI. CDR3 nucleotides: TGTGCCAGCTCAATATCAACAGGGGGAGGAAACTATGGCTACACCTTC. Amino acid sequence: CASSISTGGGNYGYTF.

Only a few counts were recorded for this clone. The chain recombines TRBV5-1 with TRBJ2-7; 9 bases are a match to TRBD1. The V gene's germline CDR1 is SGHRS and CDR2 YFSETQ. The CDR3 covers 18 residues. Trimming cost V 3 bases and J 0 bases; bases outside gene matches: 13. CDR3 sequence reads: CASSWSTGTGTSSYEQYF. The CDR3 DNA reads TGCGCCAGCAGCTGGAGCACCGGGACAGGGACCTCCTCCTACGAGCAGTACTTC.

The V call is TRBV5-1, the J call TRBJ1-2, with TRBD1 matching 10 bases. Germline V gene data show CDR1 as SGHRS and CDR2 as YFSETQ. The CDR3 has 16 amino acids. Germline trimming cut 4 bases from V and 1 base from J; bases unmatched to any gene: 7. DNA for the CDR3: TGCGCCAGCAGCGCGACCGGGACAGGGGTTAACTATGGCTACACCTTC. Protein product: CASSATGTGVNYGYTF.

The chain has TRBV19 and TRBJ1-2; 7 nucleotides match TRBD1. CDR1 LNHDA and CDR2 SQIVND come from the germline V gene (reference sequence). The CDR3 is 14 residues long. J lost 2 bases, V lost 7 bases, and 7 bases had no gene match. The CDR3 DNA follows: TGTGCCAGTACAGCAGGGGGTGAAAACTATGGCTACACCTTC. Its translation is CASTAGGENYGYTF. The variable domain in full, with the rest retrieved from reference TRBV19 and TRBJ1-2, is DGGITQSPKYLFRKEGQNVTLSCEQNLNHDAMYWYRQDPGQGLRLIYYSQIVNDFQKGDIAEGYSVSREKKESFPLTVTSAQKNPTAFYLCASTAGGENYGYTFGSGTRLTVV.

V is TRBV5-4 and J is TRBJ2-2, with 7 bases fitting TRBD1. CDR1 and CDR2 from the germline V gene are SGHNT and YYREEE (reference sequence). The CDR3 loop spans 15 amino acids. The V and J ends lost 7 bases and 4 bases, in that order; junction bases with no gene match: 10. CDR3 sequence reads: CASSSNRGATGELFF. The CDR3 DNA is TGTGCCAGCTCCTCCAACAGGGGAGCCACCGGGGAGCTGTTTTTT.

This clone was counted a single time. The V call is TRBV5-4, the J call TRBJ2-3; TRBD1 agrees at 10 bases. The CDR3 extends over 15 amino acids. Germline V gives CDR1 SGHNT, CDR2 YYREEE (reference sequence). V trimming: 3 bases; J trimming: 0 bases; junction bases outside the gene matches: 1. The CDR3 reads CASSWGQGSTDTQYF. The CDR3 DNA follows: TGTGCCAGCAGCTGGGGACAGGGGAGCACAGATACGCAGTATTTT.

In its sample, this clone was seen many times. This chain uses TRBV6-4 with TRBJ2-2; D is uncertain. CDR1 is MRHNA and CDR2 is SNTAGT in the germline V gene. The V end was cut by 4 bases, the J end by 5 bases, with 8 bases between. This CDR3 is built from 13 residues. CDR3: CASSASETGELFF. As DNA, the CDR3 is TGTGCCAGCAGTGCTTCAGAGACCGGGGAGCTGTTTTTT.

This clone was found a few times. CDR3 loop: CASSTSGDSYEQYF. DNA for the CDR3: TGTGCCAGCAGCACTAGCGGAGACTCCTACGAGCAGTACTTC. This chain joins TRBV6-6 and TRBJ2-7; 8 nucleotides line up with TRBD2. The V and J ends lost 6 bases and 0 bases, in that order; junction bases with no gene match: 4. Germline CDR1 is MNHNY and CDR2 is SVGAGI (reference sequence). The CDR3 is 14 amino acids.

The chain joins TRBV6-2 or TRBV6-3 to TRBJ2-7; no clear D. In germline, CDR1 is MNHEY, CDR2 SVGEGT. This CDR3 is built from 14 residues. V was shortened by 5 bases and J by 3 bases, with 14 bases between the two germline ends. CDR3 loop: CASSTLAANYEQYF. In nucleotides, the CDR3 is TGTGCCAGCAGTACCTTAGCAGCTAACTACGAGCAGTACTTC.

The chain joins TRBV6-5 to TRBJ1-6; D unclear. CDR1 and CDR2 from the germline V gene are MNHEY and SVGAGI. The CDR3 length is 11 residues. The ends were cut back, 4 bases at V and 8 bases at J, with 3 bases in the middle. CDR3 bases: TGTGCCAGCAGTTCCGATTCACCCCTCCACTTT. It codes for CASSSDSPLHF.

CDR3 region: CASSYFGTAGNTIYF. CDR3 DNA: TGTGCCAGCAGTTACTTCGGGACAGCTGGAAACACCATATATTTT. The chain has TRBV6-5 and TRBJ1-3; 7 bases map to TRBD1. CDR1 and CDR2 (germline): MNHEY, SVGAGI. The CDR3 consists of 15 residues. V gave up 1 base and J gave up 2 bases; unmatched junction bases: 2.

V is TRBV6-6 and J is TRBJ2-7; TRBD1 or TRBD2 may be the D gene (6 bases each). Germline values: CDR1 MNHNY, CDR2 SVGAGI (reference sequence). The V end lost 4 bases, the J end lost 4 bases, and 11 bases lay between the germline ends. The CDR3 is 13 residues long. This CDR3 reads CASSSGGLYEQYF. CDR3 nucleotides: TGTGCCAGCAGTTCCGGGGGCTTGTACGAGCAGTACTTC.

The V call is TRBV18, the J call TRBJ2-5; a possible D gene is TRBD2 (6 bases). Trimming took off 6 bases at V and 5 bases at J, with 13 bases between the two ends. Per germline, CDR1 KGHSH and CDR2 LQKENI. CDR3 size: 13 residues. DNA for the CDR3: TGTGCCAGCTCCCCGGGACTTTGGGAGACCCAGTACTTC. It yields the protein CASSPGLWETQYF.

In DNA form, the CDR3 reads TGCGCCAGCAGCCAAGAGATTAGGGGCAGCAGCCACCCGGGGGGCTACACCTTC. It specifies CASSQEIRGSSHPGGYTF. V gene TRBV4-3 combines with J gene TRBJ1-2; D is perhaps TRBD1 (5 bases). Per germline, CDR1 LGHNA and CDR2 YSLEER. Trimming removed 0 bases from V and 8 bases from J, with 25 bases in between. The CDR3 has 18 amino acids.

Written as DNA, the CDR3 is TGTGCCAGCAGCCAAGAAGCTAGCGGGAGCAGTGATACGCAGTATTTT. Encoded protein: CASSQEASGSSDTQYF. This chain connects TRBV3-1 (or the pseudogene TRBV3-2) to TRBJ2-3; TRBD2 aligns across 10 bases. Per germline, CDR1 LGHDT and CDR2 YNNKEL (reference sequence). J was trimmed by 6 bases and V by 0 bases; bases with no gene match: 6. The CDR3 loop spans 16 amino acids.

The chain employs TRBV6-5 and TRBJ1-3; D ambiguous. V was trimmed by 5 bases and J by 1 base, leaving 12 bases between them. Germline V lookup: CDR1 MNHEY, CDR2 SVGAGI. This CDR3 has 15 residues. CDR3 loop: CASSTTMTSGNTIYF. The CDR3 DNA sequence: TGTGCCAGCAGTACAACAATGACGTCTGGAAACACCATATATTTT.

The rearrangement joins TRBV19 to TRBJ1-5; D gene uncertain. From germline, CDR1 is LNHDA and CDR2 SQIVND (reference sequence). The germline V and J ends were trimmed by 5 bases and 5 bases, with 10 bases remaining between them. The CDR3 loop spans 13 amino acids. The DNA of the CDR3 is TGTGCCAGTAGTGGAGGCCCTTATCAGCCCCAGCATTTT. Translated, it gives CASSGGPYQPQHF. The whole variable domain, filled in from reference TRBV19 and TRBJ1-5, reads DGGITQSPKYLFRKEGQNVTLSCEQNLNHDAMYWYRQDPGQGLRLIYYSQIVNDFQKGDIAEGYSVSREKKESFPLTVTSAQKNPTAFYLCASSGGPYQPQHFGDGTRLSIL.

The chain combines TRBV27 with TRBJ2-1, with 12 bases that match TRBD2. The CDR3 loop spans 15 amino acids. Germline values: CDR1 MNHEY, CDR2 SMNVEV (reference sequence). V lost 5 bases, J lost 10 bases, and 9 bases stayed unmatched. As DNA, the CDR3 is TGTGCCAGCAGTGCCTCCGGGACTAGCGGGCCCGAGCAGTTCTTC. It specifies CASSASGTSGPEQFF.

The genes are TRBV28 and TRBJ1-5; D call uncertain. Per the germline V gene, CDR1 is MDHEN and CDR2 is SYDVKM. CDR3 length: 14 residues. V shed 1 base and J shed 0 bases, with 4 bases lying between them. The CDR3 loop reads CASSLSGSNQPQHF. CDR3 bases: TGTGCCAGCAGTTTATCGGGTAGCAATCAGCCCCAGCATTTT. Based on the CDR3 plus reference TRBV28 and TRBJ1-5, the full variable domain is DVKVTQSSRYLVKRTGEKVFLECVQDMDHENMFWYRQDPGLGLRLIYFSYDVKMKEKGDIPEGYSVSREKKERFSLILESASTNQTSMYLCASSLSGSNQPQHFGDGTRLSIL.

The CDR3 nucleotides are TGTGCCAGCAGCTTAGGGGACGTGAACACCGGGGAGCTGTTTTTT. As protein: CASSLGDVNTGELFF. The chain is built from TRBV7-2 and TRBJ2-2; TRBD1 or TRBD2 may be the D gene (5 bases each). With 1 base removed from V and 1 base from J, the gap between germline ends came to 7 bases. CDR1 SGHTA and CDR2 FQGNSA come from the germline V gene. The CDR3 extends over 15 amino acids.

J is TRBJ1-6 and V is TRBV5-8, with 7 bases lining up with TRBD1. CDR1 is SGHTS and CDR2 is YDEGEE in the germline V gene. The CDR3 length is 15 residues. J gave up 10 bases and V 4 bases, and 11 bases lay outside the gene matches. The DNA of the CDR3 is TGTGCCAGCAGCCATAAAACAGGGGCGGCATCACCCCTCCACTTT. Amino acid sequence: CASSHKTGAASPLHF.

The rearrangement joins TRBV30 to TRBJ2-5; TRBD1 or TRBD2 may be the D gene (5 bases each). CDR1 is GTSNPN and CDR2 is SVGIG in the germline V gene (reference sequence). V was pared by 1 base and J by 4 bases, with 19 bases between. The CDR3 has 16 amino acids. The CDR3 bases are TGTGCCTGGAGTGAAGTGAGGGACCCACTGCGAGAGACCCAGTACTTC. This translates into CAWSEVRDPLRETQYF.

The chain recombines TRBV29-1 with TRBJ2-3; 13 bases agree with TRBD2. The V segment lost 7 bases and the J segment 3 bases; nucleotides outside the gene matches: 4. This CDR3 contains 14 residues. The germline gives CDR1 SQVTM, CDR2 ANQGSEA. CDR3 protein: CSASGLAGTDTQYF. The CDR3 DNA sequence: TGCAGCGCCTCGGGACTAGCGGGGACAGATACGCAGTATTTT.